This is a list of T cell receptor beta chains from one sample in a study of T cells in Graves' hyperthyroidism and ophthalmopathy. TCRdb recomputed calls from the multiplex PCR reads with MiXCR, one row per CDR3 protein. The sample contains hundreds of thousands of distinct CDR3 sequences, roughly a fifth of which appear only once. Sequencing input: blood. Receptor source: a man aged 45-60 years with Graves' ophthalmopathy. Each CDR3 is given with its conserved first and last residue. Fields, in order: CDR3 DNA, CDR3 protein, clone size, V gene, D gene, J gene. The D gene is left open where the match is weak. Clone size, where shown, is once, few, many, or a class for clones that have expanded.

CDR3nt: TGTGCCAGTTCCGAACAGGGGGCGCCCGGCAATCAGCCCCAGCATTTT
CDR3aa: CASSEQGAPGNQPQHF
abundance: NA
v_gene: TRBV2
d_gene: TRBD1
j_gene: TRBJ1-5

CDR3nt: TGTGCCAGCAGTTTAAACAGGGGGCACAGGAACACTGAAGCTTTCTTT
CDR3aa: CASSLNRGHRNTEAFF
abundance: many
v_gene: TRBV12-3/TRBV12-4
d_gene: TRBD1
j_gene: TRBJ1-1

CDR3nt: TGTGCCAGCAGCAGGGGACTAGCGGATGGGAATGAGCAGTTCTTC
CDR3aa: CASSRGLADGNEQFF
abundance: few
v_gene: TRBV5-6
d_gene: TRBD2
j_gene: TRBJ2-1

CDR3nt: TGTGCCAGCAGTTACGGAGCTACCTACGAGCAGTACTTC
CDR3aa: CASSYGATYEQYF
abundance: few
v_gene: TRBV6-2/TRBV6-3
d_gene: NA
j_gene: TRBJ2-7

CDR3nt: TGTGCCAGCAGCTTAACACAGGGACAAGAGACCCAGTACTTC
CDR3aa: CASSLTQGQETQYF
abundance: NA
v_gene: TRBV7-9
d_gene: NA
j_gene: TRBJ2-5

CDR3nt: TGCGCCAGCAGCTTGGTAGGGGGGCAGGAAGATACGCAGTATTTT
CDR3aa: CASSLVGGQEDTQYF
abundance: many
v_gene: TRBV5-1
d_gene: NA
j_gene: TRBJ2-3

CDR3nt: TGTGCCAGCAGCGTCAGCGGGGTTAGCACAGATACGCAGTATTTT
CDR3aa: CASSVSGVSTDTQYF
abundance: few
v_gene: TRBV9
d_gene: TRBD2
j_gene: TRBJ2-3

CDR3nt: TGTGCCAGCAGCCAGCAGGACCGAACCAATGAAAAACTGTTTTTT
CDR3aa: CASSQQDRTNEKLFF
abundance: few
v_gene: TRBV5-4
d_gene: NA
j_gene: TRBJ1-4

CDR3nt: TGTGCCAGCAGTCCGAGGAAGGGGGCAGGGTGGAATGAAAAACTGTTTTTT
CDR3aa: CASSPRKGAGWNEKLFF
abundance: few
v_gene: TRBV7-9
d_gene: TRBD1
j_gene: TRBJ1-4

CDR3nt: TGCGCCAGCAGCTTCTTAGCGGGAGTGGACACCGGGGAGCTGTTTTTT
CDR3aa: CASSFLAGVDTGELFF
abundance: NA
v_gene: TRBV5-1
d_gene: TRBD2
j_gene: TRBJ2-2

CDR3nt: TGTGCCAGCTCCAACGGGCTGAGTGGCTACACCTTC
CDR3aa: CASSNGLSGYTF
abundance: few
v_gene: TRBV6-1
d_gene: NA
j_gene: TRBJ1-2

CDR3nt: TGTGCCAGCAGCTTTCGAGGGGCAAGGGCTAATGAAAAACTGTTTTTT
CDR3aa: CASSFRGARANEKLFF
abundance: many
v_gene: TRBV5-5
d_gene: NA
j_gene: TRBJ1-4

CDR3nt: TGTGCCAGCACCCGAGGGCGAAACACTGAAGCTTTCTTT
CDR3aa: CASTRGRNTEAFF
abundance: NA
v_gene: TRBV5-6
d_gene: NA
j_gene: TRBJ1-1

CDR3nt: TGTGCCAGCAGCGTATCGGGGGCGGGGACGAACTACGAGCAGTACTTC
CDR3aa: CASSVSGAGTNYEQYF
abundance: NA
v_gene: TRBV9
d_gene: NA
j_gene: TRBJ2-7

CDR3nt: TGCGCCAGCAGCGCCCGCGCTAGCGGGAGAACCGGGGAGCTGTTTTTT
CDR3aa: CASSARASGRTGELFF
abundance: few
v_gene: TRBV5-1
d_gene: TRBD2
j_gene: TRBJ2-2

CDR3nt: TGTGCCAGCAAACCGGACAGCTTAAACTATGGCTACACCTTC
CDR3aa: CASKPDSLNYGYTF
abundance: many
v_gene: TRBV3-1
d_gene: NA
j_gene: TRBJ1-2

CDR3nt: TGTGCCAGCAGCTTCGGAAGACTGAACACTGAAGCTTTCTTT
CDR3aa: CASSFGRLNTEAFF
abundance: many
v_gene: TRBV13
d_gene: NA
j_gene: TRBJ1-1

CDR3nt: TGTGCCAGCAGTTTAAGTCAGGGGTTCGATGAGCAGTTCTTC
CDR3aa: CASSLSQGFDEQFF
abundance: many
v_gene: TRBV28
d_gene: NA
j_gene: TRBJ2-1

CDR3nt: TGTGCCAGCAGTTACGGTAGCGGTACGGGGACTGAAGCTTTCTTT
CDR3aa: CASSYGSGTGTEAFF
abundance: many
v_gene: TRBV6-5
d_gene: NA
j_gene: TRBJ1-1

CDR3nt: TGCGCCAGCAGCTCCCTAAGGGGGGAGGCCTATGGCTACACCTTC
CDR3aa: CASSSLRGEAYGYTF
abundance: NA
v_gene: TRBV5-1
d_gene: NA
j_gene: TRBJ1-2

CDR3nt: TGTGCCAGCTCACCACGGGATTTCTACGAGCAGTACTTC
CDR3aa: CASSPRDFYEQYF
abundance: many
v_gene: TRBV18
d_gene: NA
j_gene: TRBJ2-7

CDR3nt: TGTGCCAGCAGTTACTGGAACCAACGACAGCGCCTTCTTGATACGTCCTATAGCAATCAGCCCCAGCATTTT
CDR3aa: CASSYWNQRQRLLDTSYSNQPQHF
abundance: NA
v_gene: TRBV6-8
d_gene: NA
j_gene: TRBJ1-5

CDR3nt: TGTGCCAGCACCACTAGCGGGTTCACAGATACGCAGTATTTT
CDR3aa: CASTTSGFTDTQYF
abundance: NA
v_gene: TRBV28
d_gene: TRBD2
j_gene: TRBJ2-3

CDR3nt: TGCAGTGCTCCCTCGTCCCGGGACGATTACGAGCAGTACTTC
CDR3aa: CSAPSSRDDYEQYF
abundance: many
v_gene: TRBV20-1
d_gene: NA
j_gene: TRBJ2-7

CDR3nt: TGTGCCAGCAGCTTAAATAGCTTCTCCTACGAGCAGTACTTC
CDR3aa: CASSLNSFSYEQYF
abundance: many
v_gene: TRBV7-2
d_gene: NA
j_gene: TRBJ2-7

CDR3nt: TGTGCCAGCAGCCCACGGGGGGAACGGCGCAATGAGCAGTTCTTC
CDR3aa: CASSPRGERRNEQFF
abundance: NA
v_gene: TRBV9
d_gene: TRBD2
j_gene: TRBJ2-1

CDR3nt: TGCAGTGCTAGAGATGTACGGAGGTCTAATGAAAAACTGTTTTTT
CDR3aa: CSARDVRRSNEKLFF
abundance: few
v_gene: TRBV20-1
d_gene: NA
j_gene: TRBJ1-4

CDR3nt: TGTGCCAGCAGCTCAAGGGACAGGGGAGGTTCACCCCTCCACTTT
CDR3aa: CASSSRDRGGSPLHF
abundance: NA
v_gene: TRBV9
d_gene: TRBD1
j_gene: TRBJ1-6

CDR3nt: TGTGCCAGCAGTGAAAGAGCAGGGGGCGAAGTAGCAACTAATGAAAAACTGTTTTTT
CDR3aa: CASSERAGGEVATNEKLFF
abundance: NA
v_gene: TRBV6-1
d_gene: TRBD1
j_gene: TRBJ1-4

CDR3nt: TGTGCCAGCAGCTCTCCCGGGAAGCATGGAGAGCAGTTCTTC
CDR3aa: CASSSPGKHGEQFF
abundance: few
v_gene: TRBV7-8
d_gene: NA
j_gene: TRBJ2-1

CDR3nt: TGTGCCAGCAGTTTATATCGGAGCGGGACCGGGGAGCTGTTTTTT
CDR3aa: CASSLYRSGTGELFF
abundance: few
v_gene: TRBV12-3/TRBV12-4
d_gene: NA
j_gene: TRBJ2-2

CDR3nt: TGCGCCAGCAGCTTAGAGGGTGGGGCGGGTCCTCAAGAGACCCAGTACTTC
CDR3aa: CASSLEGGAGPQETQYF
abundance: NA
v_gene: TRBV5-1
d_gene: NA
j_gene: TRBJ2-5

CDR3nt: TGTGCCAGCAGCAAACAATCCGGAACTCTGAATAATGAAAAACTGTTTTTT
CDR3aa: CASSKQSGTLNNEKLFF
abundance: NA
v_gene: TRBV11-2
d_gene: NA
j_gene: TRBJ1-4